A selection of T cell receptor beta chains follows, all from one sample in a study of technical replicates of blood from a few donors. Method: immunoSEQ multiplex PCR; TCRdb's copy keeps in-frame clones and lacks some. Of tens of thousands of clones detected, 85% to 95% appear once; the ten largest clones hold 3%. Sequenced sample: PBMCs. The receptors were sampled from a human donor in good health. Some clones in this sample may be carry-over from other donors' samples. CDR3s include the opening cysteine and the closing phenylalanine or tryptophan. Fields, in order: V gene, D gene, clone size, J gene, CDR3 protein, CDR3 DNA. The D gene is left open where the match is weak. A clone size is listed for some rows: how often the clone was seen (once, few, many), or a class if it is expanded.

>TRBV10-3|NA|NA|TRBJ1-6
CAISTTTGSNSPLHF
TGTGCCATCAGTACAACAACAGGGTCAAATTCACCCCTCCACTTT
>TRBV5-4|TRBD2|few|TRBJ2-2
CASSFGLGGSGELFF
TGTGCCAGCAGCTTTGGACTAGGAGGGTCCGGGGAGCTGTTTTTT
>TRBV7-9|NA|NA|TRBJ1-2
CASSGGDTNYGYTF
TGTGCCAGCAGCGGGGGGGACACCAACTATGGCTACACCTTC
>TRBV6-5|TRBD2|NA|TRBJ2-2
CASTPGRGNTGELFF
TGTGCCAGCACCCCGGGGAGGGGTAACACCGGGGAGCTGTTTTTT
>TRBV7-3|TRBD1|NA|TRBJ2-5
CASSSTGARETQYF
TGTGCCAGCAGCTCGACAGGGGCACGAGAGACCCAGTACTTC
>TRBV6-1|TRBD1|NA|TRBJ2-3
CASSEGTGADTQYF
TGTGCCAGCAGTGAAGGGACAGGGGCAGATACGCAGTATTTT
>TRBV7-3|NA|once|TRBJ1-3
CASSADSSGNTIYF
TGTGCCAGCAGCGCGGACAGCTCTGGAAACACCATATATTTT
>TRBV5-1|NA|NA|TRBJ2-2
CASSLEGGNTGELFF
TGCGCCAGCAGCTTGGAAGGGGGAAACACCGGGGAGCTGTTTTTT
>TRBV9|TRBD1|once|TRBJ1-2
CASSDPAGQGSLYTF
TGTGCCAGCAGCGACCCGGCCGGACAGGGGTCCCTTTACACCTTC
>TRBV5-1|TRBD2|NA|TRBJ2-3
CASSLARASGVSDTQYF
TGCGCCAGCAGCTTGGCCCGAGCTAGCGGGGTTTCAGATACGCAGTATTTT
>TRBV2|TRBD1|NA|TRBJ1-1
CASVSGGTEAFF
TGTGCCAGCGTTTCAGGGGGCACTGAAGCTTTCTTT
>TRBV9|TRBD2|NA|TRBJ2-5
CASSVDVAGVQETQYF
TGTGCCAGCAGCGTAGATGTTGCGGGGGTCCAAGAGACCCAGTACTTC
>TRBV2|TRBD1|NA|TRBJ1-2
CASSRDRVDYGYTF
TGTGCCAGCAGTCGGGACAGGGTGGACTATGGCTACACCTTC
>TRBV5-4|NA|NA|TRBJ2-5
CASSLQPKETQYF
TGTGCCAGCAGCTTACAGCCGAAAGAGACCCAGTACTTC
>TRBV4-1|NA|once|TRBJ2-1
CASSRGQGSLNEQFF
TGCGCCAGCAGCCGGGGGCAGGGCTCCCTCAATGAGCAGTTCTTC
>TRBV4-3|NA|NA|TRBJ2-7
CASSQDGGGSYEQYF
TGCGCCAGCAGCCAAGACGGGGGTGGTTCCTACGAGCAGTACTTC
>TRBV27|TRBD1|NA|TRBJ1-5
CASSPSRQGYWPQHF
TGTGCCAGCAGTCCCTCGCGACAGGGATATTGGCCCCAGCATTTT
>TRBV7-2|TRBD2|NA|TRBJ2-3
CASSPRAGVGDTQYF
TGTGCCAGCAGCCCTAGAGCGGGAGTGGGAGATACGCAGTATTTT
>TRBV6-5|TRBD1|NA|TRBJ2-7
CASTPRGQKSYEQYF
TGTGCCAGCACTCCCAGGGGACAGAAGAGTTACGAGCAGTACTTC
>TRBV6-1|NA|NA|TRBJ2-7
CASSSQGGYEQYF
TGTGCCAGCAGCTCTCAGGGCGGCTACGAGCAGTACTTC
>TRBV9|NA|NA|TRBJ1-1
CASSETTLNTEAFF
TGTGCCAGCAGCGAGACGACACTGAACACTGAAGCTTTCTTT
>TRBV30|NA|NA|TRBJ2-6
CAGENGYSGANVLTF
TGTGCTGGAGAGAATGGGTATTCTGGGGCCAACGTCCTGACTTTC
>TRBV7-2|TRBD2|NA|TRBJ2-1
CASSLGGGGAYNEQFF
TGTGCCAGCAGCTTAGGAGGCGGGGGGGCTTACAATGAGCAGTTCTTC
>TRBV6-5|TRBD1|NA|TRBJ2-3
CASSYTSRGPDTQYF
TGTGCCAGCAGTTACACATCCAGGGGGCCTGATACGCAGTATTTT
>TRBV9|TRBD2|NA|TRBJ2-5
CASSAERGRGTQYF
TGTGCCAGCAGCGCAGAGCGGGGACGGGGGACCCAGTACTTC
>TRBV19|TRBD2|NA|TRBJ2-3
CASSIPFSGGPPDTQYF
TGTGCCAGTAGTATTCCCTTCTCGGGAGGGCCCCCAGATACGCAGTATTTT
>TRBV4-3|TRBD2|NA|TRBJ2-7
CASSQDWAGAPREQYF
TGCGCCAGCAGCCAAGATTGGGCGGGAGCTCCTCGCGAGCAGTACTTC
>TRBV7-3|NA|NA|TRBJ2-7
CASSLRSQGQQYF
TGTGCCAGCAGCTTACGCTCCCAGGGGCAGCAGTACTTC
>TRBV11-2|NA|NA|TRBJ1-1
CASSSQNTEAFF
TGTGCCAGCAGCTCCCAGAACACTGAAGCTTTCTTT
>TRBV9|NA|NA|TRBJ2-5
CASSEGGGSQETQYF
TGTGCCAGCAGCGAAGGGGGGGGATCCCAAGAGACCCAGTACTTC
>TRBV5-1|NA|NA|TRBJ2-7
CASSFGGWSSYEQYF
TGCGCCAGCAGCTTTGGCGGGTGGAGCTCCTACGAGCAGTACTTC
>TRBV19|TRBD1|NA|TRBJ1-1
CASSIIQGTSEAFF
TGTGCCAGTAGTATAATACAGGGGACCTCTGAAGCTTTCTTT
>TRBV5-1|TRBD2|NA|TRBJ2-5
CASRYLAGEETQYF
TGCGCCAGCAGGTACTTGGCGGGAGAAGAGACCCAGTACTTC
>TRBV4-3|NA|NA|TRBJ2-7
CASSPSTGFYEQYF
TGCGCCAGCAGCCCGAGCACCGGGTTCTACGAGCAGTACTTC
>TRBV6-5|TRBD2|NA|TRBJ2-7
CASSTRTSGYEQYF
TGTGCCAGCAGTACACGGACTAGCGGTTACGAGCAGTACTTC
>TRBV5-4|NA|NA|TRBJ1-1
CASSFKILAGNTEAFF
TGTGCCAGCAGCTTCAAAATTTTGGCAGGGAACACTGAAGCTTTCTTT
>TRBV14|TRBD2|few|TRBJ2-7
CASSPPGGTPSEQYF
TGTGCCAGCAGCCCCCCGGGGGGAACCCCCTCCGAGCAGTACTTC
>TRBV4-1|TRBD1|NA|TRBJ2-1
CASSRGTGGNEQFF
TGCGCCAGCAGCCGAGGGACAGGGGGCAATGAGCAGTTCTTC
>TRBV10-3|TRBD1|medium-sized|TRBJ2-7
CAISELRDRRKGYEQYF
TGTGCCATCAGTGAGCTCCGGGACAGGAGAAAGGGCTACGAGCAGTACTTC
>TRBV19|NA|NA|TRBJ2-7
CASSIYGQTYEQYF
TGTGCCAGTAGTATTTATGGACAGACCTACGAGCAGTACTTC
>TRBV19|NA|NA|TRBJ1-4
CASSPEDSTGEKLFF
TGTGCCAGTAGTCCGGAGGACTCTACGGGTGAAAAACTGTTTTTT
>TRBV4-1|NA|NA|TRBJ2-7
CASSQDVGRSSYEQYF
TGCGCCAGCAGCCAAGATGTTGGCAGAAGCTCCTACGAGCAGTACTTC
>TRBV11-2|NA|NA|TRBJ2-2
CASSWGVGELFF
TGTGCCAGCAGCTGGGGGGTCGGGGAGCTGTTTTTT
>TRBV5-1|NA|few|TRBJ1-6
CASTPTPTANNSPLHF
TGCGCCAGCACTCCAACCCCCACAGCAAATAATTCACCCCTCCACTTT
>TRBV18|NA|NA|TRBJ2-5
CASSFPGAQQTQYF
TGTGCCAGCTCATTTCCGGGAGCCCAGCAGACCCAGTACTTC
>TRBV5-1|TRBD2|NA|TRBJ2-2
CASSSGLATNTGELFF
TGCGCCAGCAGCTCGGGACTAGCGACGAACACCGGGGAGCTGTTTTTT
>TRBV7-9|TRBD1|NA|TRBJ1-4
CASSLGGGEEKLFF
TGTGCCAGCAGCTTAGGAGGGGGCGAGGAAAAACTGTTTTTT
>TRBV4-2|TRBD2|NA|TRBJ2-1
CASSLGAGGPNNEQFF
TGTGCCAGCAGCCTCGGAGCGGGAGGGCCCAACAATGAGCAGTTCTTC
>TRBV18|NA|NA|TRBJ1-3
CASSPPGNTIYF
TGTGCCAGCTCACCTCCAGGAAACACCATATATTTT
>TRBV5-4|NA|NA|TRBJ1-1
CASKEGDGTEAFF
TGTGCCAGCAAAGAAGGGGATGGCACTGAAGCTTTCTTT
>TRBV14|NA|NA|TRBJ1-3
CASSQVGGSSGNTIYF
TGTGCCAGCAGCCAAGTCGGGGGAAGCTCTGGAAACACCATATATTTT
>TRBV27|NA|NA|TRBJ1-3
CASSLRGSGNTIYF
TGTGCCAGCAGTTTAAGGGGCTCTGGAAACACCATATATTTT
>TRBV5-8|NA|NA|TRBJ2-1
CASSLEVWRASSYNEQFF
TGTGCCAGCAGCTTGGAAGTTTGGCGGGCGAGCTCCTACAATGAGCAGTTCTTC
>TRBV10-3|TRBD1|NA|TRBJ1-5
CAISESMGQGAYQPQHF
TGTGCCATCAGTGAGTCGATGGGACAGGGGGCCTATCAGCCCCAGCATTTT
>TRBV5-4|TRBD2|NA|TRBJ2-1
CASSGSGGAGNEQFF
TGTGCCAGCAGCGGTAGCGGGGGGGCGGGCAATGAGCAGTTCTTC